Reported below is one T cell receptor (beta chain). This record comes from a study of blood T cell repertoires in COVID-19. Looking at the study overall: The United States, Italy and Spain were the sources of the acute and convalescent COVID-19 samples. Sources were T cells, B-cell-depleted T cells, or PBMCs; the material itself was cDNA or gDNA.

The method was immunoSEQ multiplex PCR; TCRdb's version includes in-frame clones alone and lacks a portion of them. The table lists roughly 80,000 clones, approximately 82% of them singletons. The specimen was peripheral blood. This sequence originates from a human donor in a cohort sampled during active COVID-19.

CDR3 sequence reads: CASSLARGRTDTQYF. CDR3 nucleotides: TGTGCCAGCAGCTTAGCGCGGGGGAGGACAGATACGCAGTATTTT. This sequence joins TRBV7-3 and TRBJ2-3; 7 nucleotides line up with TRBD2. After removal of 2 bases from V and 3 bases from J, the junction contained 5 bases not matched to a gene. The CDR3 extends over 15 amino acids. From germline, CDR1 is SGHTA and CDR2 FQGTGA.